The rows below give T cell receptor beta chains drawn from one sample of a study of CD4 T cells in relation to SARS-CoV-2 and coronaviruses. For these receptors, no antigen is known. Libraries were prepared by immunoSEQ multiplex PCR; TCRdb keeps only in-frame clonotypes and omits some of them. The data hold about 21,000 clones, with 60% to 80% observed a single time. The sample was CD4+ T cells from PBMCs, cultured in vitro. The origin of the receptors is a human donor in good health. Both conserved end residues are part of each CDR3. A D gene is named only where the DNA matches it firmly. Clone size is not always given. Where it is, it says once, few, many or a class for expanded clones.

clone_size	cdr3_length	v_call	j_call	d_call	cdr3_nt	cdr3_aa
-	13	TRBV3-1/TRBV3-2	TRBJ1-2	-	TGTGCCAGCACCCCCCAGGCGAACTATGGCTACACCTTC	CASTPQANYGYTF
-	14	TRBV2	TRBJ2-7	-	TGTGCCAGCAGTGAAGCATTTAGGGGTTCCGAGCAGTACTTC	CASSEAFRGSEQYF
-	14	TRBV6-5	TRBJ1-1	TRBD1	TGTGCCAGCAGTTACTTTGACAGGGACACTGAAGCTTTCTTT	CASSYFDRDTEAFF
-	15	TRBV9	TRBJ2-2	-	TGTGCCAGCAGCGTAGGGACAGTTGGCACCGGGGAGCTGTTTTTT	CASSVGTVGTGELFF
-	17	TRBV28	TRBJ2-6	-	TGTGCCAGCAGTTTGCGGGGGCTATACTCTGGGGCCAACGTCCTGACTTTC	CASSLRGLYSGANVLTF
-	14	TRBV5-6	TRBJ1-2	-	TGTGCCAGCAGCTTGTTTGGACAGCAATATGGCTACACCTTC	CASSLFGQQYGYTF
-	14	TRBV19	TRBJ2-3	TRBD1	TGTGCCAGTAGTACACAGGGGGCCGGAGATACGCAGTATTTT	CASSTQGAGDTQYF
-	13	TRBV4-1	TRBJ2-7	-	TGCGCCAGCAGCCAGCAAGGCGGTTACGAGCAGTACTTC	CASSQQGGYEQYF
medium-sized	14	TRBV21-1	TRBJ2-7	-	TGTGCCAGCAGCCCGCGGTATACCTTGGACGAGCAGTACTTC	CASSPRYTLDEQYF
-	15	TRBV10-3	TRBJ1-2	-	TGTGCCATCAGTGAGTTTGCCGGCGGCGGAGTGGGCTACACCTTC	CAISEFAGGGVGYTF
-	12	TRBV7-9	TRBJ1-1	TRBD1	TGTGCCAGCAGCCTACAGGGGAATGAAGCTTTCTTT	CASSLQGNEAFF
-	13	TRBV6-1	TRBJ1-2	-	TGTGCCAGCAGTGAAAAACAGGGCTATGGCTACACCTTC	CASSEKQGYGYTF
-	15	TRBV11-3	TRBJ2-2	TRBD2	TGTGCCAGCAGCAGGCTAGCGGAAAAAGATGGGGAGCTGTTTTTT	CASSRLAEKDGELFF
medium-sized	14	TRBV29-1	TRBJ1-2	TRBD1	TGCAGCGTTCACCCGAGGGACAGTGGCTATGGCTACACCTTC	CSVHPRDSGYGYTF
-	17	TRBV6-1	TRBJ2-5	-	TGTGCCAGCAGTGAATGGTTCCTAGGGAGTGGGTCGGAGACCCAGTACTTC	CASSEWFLGSGSETQYF
-	15	TRBV18	TRBJ1-5	-	TGTGCCAGCTCACCGACCTCCCCTCAGGGTCAGCCCCAGCATTTT	CASSPTSPQGQPQHF
few	9	TRBV2	TRBJ2-1	-	TGTGCCAGCGGGGTTGAGCAGTTCTTC	CASGVEQFF
-	14	TRBV3-1/TRBV3-2	TRBJ2-5	TRBD1	TGTGCCAGCACTTTAAGGACAGGGCAAGAGACCCAGTACTTC	CASTLRTGQETQYF
-	14	TRBV10-3	TRBJ2-7	-	TGTGCCATCAATGAACCGGGACCCACCTACGAGCAGTACTTC	CAINEPGPTYEQYF
-	15	TRBV7-2	TRBJ2-1	TRBD2	TGTGCCAGCAGCCAATTAACCCCACTAGCGGGAGTGCAGTTCTTC	CASSQLTPLAGVQFF
-	19	TRBV28	TRBJ2-1	-	TGTGCCAGCAGCCGGACAGGGTTTGGAATGGCTAGCGGGCTTGATGAGCAGTTCTTC	CASSRTGFGMASGLDEQFF
-	15	TRBV19	TRBJ2-7	TRBD2	TGTGCCAGTAGTATAGGGACTAGCGGGAGAAGTGAGCAGTACTTC	CASSIGTSGRSEQYF
few	15	TRBV6-5	TRBJ2-2	-	TGTGCCAGCAACGACCGGGACTTGCTCACCGGGGAGCTGTTTTTT	CASNDRDLLTGELFF